These 17 T cell receptor beta chains originate from one sample sequenced in a study of cytotoxic CD8 clonotypes in ibrutinib-treated CLL. Repertoires were generated with immunoSEQ multiplex PCR, while TCRdb's copy carries only in-frame clones and drops some. The sample lists around 250,000 clones; 70% were seen once. The specimen was PBMCs, collected after 24 months of ibrutinib treatment. Receptors were obtained from a human donor with chronic lymphocytic leukemia.

The V gene is TRBV15, the J gene TRBJ1-5; D remains ambiguous. The CDR3 extends over 14 amino acids. V dropped 1 base and J dropped 5 bases, with 9 bases sitting between them. Germline loops: CDR1 LNHNV, CDR2 YYDKDF (reference sequence). The chain's CDR3 is CATSRGGVHQPQHF. CDR3 nucleotides: TGTGCCACCAGCAGAGGGGGAGTGCATCAGCCCCAGCATTTT. Filled out from reference TRBV15 and TRBJ1-5, the complete variable domain reads DAMVIQNPRYQVTQFGKPVTLSCSQTLNHNVMYWYQQKSSQAPKLLFHYYDKDFNNEADTPDNFQSRRPNTSFCFLDIRSPGLGDTAMYLCATSRGGVHQPQHFGDGTRLSIL.

The V and J genes are TRBV15 and TRBJ2-1, with a possible D match to TRBD2 (5 bases). The length of the CDR3 is 15 residues. Germline assignment: CDR1 LNHNV and CDR2 YYDKDF (reference sequence). Trimming left V 4 bases short and J 6 bases short, with 16 bases between. In DNA form, the CDR3 reads TGTGCCACCAGCATCAAGCGGAGCTGGGGCAATGAGCAGTTCTTC. This sequence encodes CATSIKRSWGNEQFF.

V is TRBV11-2 and J is TRBJ2-2; 10 nucleotides align to TRBD2. V lost 2 bases, J lost 8 bases, and 11 bases stayed unmatched. Germline lookup yields CDR1 SGHAT and CDR2 FQNNGV. The CDR3 has 17 amino acids. Here the CDR3 DNA reads TGTGCCAGCAGCTTATTATGGACTAGCGGAGTGGCGGGGGAGCTGTTTTTT. As protein: CASSLLWTSGVAGELFF.

This clone has only a few counts. V and J are TRBV21-1 and TRBJ1-5. TRBV21-1 is a pseudogene locus. The CDR3 is 13 amino acids. For the CDR3, the DNA is TGTGCCAGCAGCAACAGCAGCAATCAGCCCCAGCATTTT. It codes for CASSNSSNQPQHF.

In nucleotides, the CDR3 is TGCGCCAGCAGCTTGAACACCGCTAACTATGGCTACACCTTC. Translation: CASSLNTANYGYTF. This sequence joins TRBV5-1 and TRBJ1-2, with D hard to call. Germline CDR1 and CDR2: SGHRS and YFSETQ. The CDR3 extends over 14 amino acids. V gave up 1 base and J gave up 0 bases, with 7 bases separating them.

A single count supports this clone. The chain carries TRBV6-5 and TRBJ2-2; D gene unclear. Deletions cut 2 bases from V and 5 bases from J, with 12 bases between. The CDR3 is made up of 15 amino acids. Germline-derived CDR1 and CDR2 are MNHEY and SVGAGI. CDR3 in amino acids: CASSYLPSGTGELFF. In nucleotides, the CDR3 is TGTGCCAGCAGTTACCTACCGAGTGGGACCGGGGAGCTGTTTTTT.

This rearrangement joins TRBV27 to TRBJ2-3; D uncertain. The germline V gene has CDR1 MNHEY and CDR2 SMNVEV (reference sequence). This CDR3 contains 13 residues. Trimming took off 3 bases at V and 6 bases at J, with 10 bases between the two ends. The CDR3 DNA follows: TGTGCCAGCAGTTTTGCCCTGGCGGATACGCAGTATTTT. Translation: CASSFALADTQYF.

This CDR3 reads CASSPSSGRGRETQYF. CDR3 coding DNA: TGCGCCAGCAGCCCTTCTAGCGGGAGGGGAAGGGAGACCCAGTACTTC. The chain uses TRBV5-1 and TRBJ2-5, with TRBD2 matching 12 bases. The CDR3 contains 16 residues. After removal of 4 bases from V and 5 bases from J, the junction contained 9 bases not matched to a gene. CDR1 is SGHRS and CDR2 is YFSETQ in the germline V gene. Supplemented by reference TRBV5-1 and TRBJ2-5, the full variable domain reads KAGVTQTPRYLIKTRGQQVTLSCSPISGHRSVSWYQQTPGQGLQFLFEYFSETQRNKGNFPGRFSGRQFSNSRSEMNVSTLELGDSALYLCASSPSSGRGRETQYFGPGTRLLVL.

The chain uses TRBV5-6 and TRBJ2-1; TRBD2 agrees at 15 bases. Germline V gene sequence: CDR1 SGHDT, CDR2 YYEEEE. The CDR3 length is 16 residues. The ends lost 4 bases at V and 8 bases at J; junction bases unmatched: 7. The CDR3 DNA follows: TGTGCCAGCAGCACCGGGACTAGCGGGAGGTGGGATGAGCAGTTCTTC. Amino acids: CASSTGTSGRWDEQFF.

This clone came up once. The chain joins TRBV7-8 to TRBJ1-5; D gene uncertain. V shed 8 bases and J shed 5 bases, with 16 bases lying between them. Germline CDR1 SGHVS, CDR2 FQNEAQ. The CDR3 runs 14 residues. CDR3 loop: CASSPVGVHQPQHF. CDR3 sequence (DNA): TGTGCCAGCTCCCCCGTGGGTGTCCATCAGCCCCAGCATTTT.

The rearrangement uses TRBV6-6 and TRBJ2-7; 7 positions match TRBD1. Germline trimming cut 4 bases from V and 4 bases from J; bases unmatched to any gene: 7. The V gene's germline CDR1 is MNHNY and CDR2 SVGAGI (reference sequence). The CDR3 runs to 14 residues. CDR3 region: CASSSDRVKYEQYF. The CDR3 region has the DNA TGTGCCAGCAGTTCCGACAGGGTGAAATACGAGCAGTACTTC.

This chain's CDR3 is CSVGRGSNNEQFF. The CDR3 bases are TGCAGCGTGGGTAGAGGGAGCAACAATGAGCAGTTCTTC. V is TRBV29-1 and J is TRBJ2-1; weak D call: TRBD2 (5 bases). Germline V gene data show CDR1 as SQVTM and CDR2 as ANQGSEA. Deletions cut 6 bases from V and 5 bases from J, with 14 bases between. The CDR3 is 13 amino acids.

This clone was counted only a few times. V and J are TRBV25-1 and TRBJ2-7, with 8 bases identical to TRBD2. J gave up 0 bases and V 5 bases, and 3 bases lay outside the gene matches. This CDR3 is 14 amino acids long. Germline V gene lookup returns CDR1 MGHDK and CDR2 SYGVNS. The CDR3 region is CASSLAGSSYEQYF. The CDR3 DNA follows: TGTGCCAGCAGTTTAGCGGGATCCTCCTACGAGCAGTACTTC.

This chain joins TRBV4-3 and TRBJ1-3; D is uncertain. CDR1 LGHNA and CDR2 YSLEER come from the germline V gene. There are 13 residues in the CDR3. V lost 0 bases and J lost 3, with 3 bases in between. This CDR3 reads CASSQDDGNTIYF. The CDR3 coding sequence is TGCGCCAGCAGCCAAGATGATGGAAACACCATATATTTT.

The gene calls are TRBV9 and TRBJ2-3, with 11 nucleotides matching TRBD2. This CDR3 region has 16 residues. Trimming at V came to 0 bases and at J to 3 bases, leaving 3 bases not matched to a gene. The V gene's germline CDR1 is SGDLS and CDR2 YYNGEE. The CDR3 is CASSVELAGATDTQYF. The CDR3 DNA is TGTGCCAGCAGCGTAGAACTAGCGGGGGCGACAGATACGCAGTATTTT.

This sequence joins TRBV15 and TRBJ2-3; 8 nucleotides align to TRBD1. Trimming cost V 0 bases and J 5 bases; bases outside gene matches: 10. CDR1 and CDR2 from the germline V gene are LNHNV and YYDKDF (reference sequence). The CDR3 extends over 17 amino acids. DNA for the CDR3: TGTGCCACCAGCAGAGATTATCCAGGGGGCAAGGTAGATACGCAGTATTTT. Amino acid sequence: CATSRDYPGGKVDTQYF.

This clone has only a few counts. The identical CDR3 is also encoded by other nucleotide sequences in the sample. The rearrangement joins TRBV27 to TRBJ2-7, with D possibly being TRBD1 or TRBD2 (5 bases each). V was pared by 2 bases and J by 5 bases, with 10 bases between. The length of the CDR3 is 13 residues. Germline lookup yields CDR1 MNHEY and CDR2 SMNVEV (reference sequence). CDR3 region: CASSLGTGDEQYF. CDR3 sequence (DNA): TGTGCCAGCAGTTTAGGGACCGGAGACGAGCAGTACTTC.